Listed below are T cell receptor beta chains from one sample, sequenced in a study of cytomegalovirus exposure and HLA in healthy donors. Assay: immunoSEQ multiplex PCR; the TCRdb copy retains only in-frame clones and omits some. The sample holds 65,000 to 70,000 clones, 75% to 90% seen once. The sequenced sample consisted of PBMCs. The source of these receptors is a woman between 25 and 40 years old in good health and CMV-seropositive. Each CDR3 is given with its conserved first and last residue. Each record gives: CDR3 DNA, CDR3 protein, V gene, D gene, clone size, J gene. The D gene is left open where the match is weak. Clone size is not always given. Where it is, it says once, few, many or a class for expanded clones.

CDR3nt: TGCGCCAGCAGCCAAGAAGGTCAGGTCTACAATGAGCAGTTCTTC
CDR3aa: CASSQEGQVYNEQFF
v_gene: TRBV4-1
d_gene: .
abundance: .
j_gene: TRBJ2-1

CDR3nt: TGTGCCAGTAGTCCCCGGGGCTCACGGGGAGGAGAGACCCAGTACTTC
CDR3aa: CASSPRGSRGGETQYF
v_gene: TRBV19
d_gene: .
abundance: few
j_gene: TRBJ2-5

CDR3nt: TGTGCCAGCAGTTTGGCACTAGCGGGATACAATGAGCAGTTCTTC
CDR3aa: CASSLALAGYNEQFF
v_gene: TRBV28
d_gene: TRBD2
abundance: .
j_gene: TRBJ2-1

CDR3nt: TGTGCCAGCAGCTTAGGGGACAGGATTATGAACACTGAAGCTTTCTTT
CDR3aa: CASSLGDRIMNTEAFF
v_gene: TRBV7-8
d_gene: TRBD1
abundance: .
j_gene: TRBJ1-1

CDR3nt: TGCGCCAGCAGCCAACGGACTAGCGGGAACACCGGGGAGCTGTTTTTT
CDR3aa: CASSQRTSGNTGELFF
v_gene: TRBV4-1
d_gene: TRBD2
abundance: .
j_gene: TRBJ2-2

CDR3nt: TGTGCCAGCTCGTTCGGGACAGGGGCGATCAATGAAAAACTGTTTTTT
CDR3aa: CASSFGTGAINEKLFF
v_gene: TRBV18
d_gene: TRBD1
abundance: .
j_gene: TRBJ1-4

CDR3nt: TGCGCCAGCAGGGTCCAGGGGGTCCACAATGAGCAGTTCTTC
CDR3aa: CASRVQGVHNEQFF
v_gene: TRBV5-1
d_gene: TRBD1
abundance: .
j_gene: TRBJ2-1

CDR3nt: TGTCCTGGGAGCGCCTGGGACAGTAAGGGCACTGAAGCTTTCTTT
CDR3aa: CPGSAWDSKGTEAFF
v_gene: TRBV22-1
d_gene: .
abundance: .
j_gene: TRBJ1-1

CDR3nt: TGCAGCGCACAGGGGAGAACCGGGGAGCTGTTTTTT
CDR3aa: CSAQGRTGELFF
v_gene: TRBV29-1
d_gene: TRBD1
abundance: .
j_gene: TRBJ2-2

CDR3nt: TGCGCCAGCAGCTGGGGACTAGCAGCGGAGACCCAGTACTTC
CDR3aa: CASSWGLAAETQYF
v_gene: TRBV5-1
d_gene: TRBD2
abundance: .
j_gene: TRBJ2-5

CDR3nt: TGTGCCATCAGTGAGTCCCCGAGCTCCAATCAGCCCCAGCATTTT
CDR3aa: CAISESPSSNQPQHF
v_gene: TRBV10-3
d_gene: .
abundance: .
j_gene: TRBJ1-5

CDR3nt: TGTGCCAGCAGCCTGTCGACGGGACAGGGTTCCGAGCAGTACTTC
CDR3aa: CASSLSTGQGSEQYF
v_gene: TRBV5-4
d_gene: TRBD1
abundance: .
j_gene: TRBJ2-7